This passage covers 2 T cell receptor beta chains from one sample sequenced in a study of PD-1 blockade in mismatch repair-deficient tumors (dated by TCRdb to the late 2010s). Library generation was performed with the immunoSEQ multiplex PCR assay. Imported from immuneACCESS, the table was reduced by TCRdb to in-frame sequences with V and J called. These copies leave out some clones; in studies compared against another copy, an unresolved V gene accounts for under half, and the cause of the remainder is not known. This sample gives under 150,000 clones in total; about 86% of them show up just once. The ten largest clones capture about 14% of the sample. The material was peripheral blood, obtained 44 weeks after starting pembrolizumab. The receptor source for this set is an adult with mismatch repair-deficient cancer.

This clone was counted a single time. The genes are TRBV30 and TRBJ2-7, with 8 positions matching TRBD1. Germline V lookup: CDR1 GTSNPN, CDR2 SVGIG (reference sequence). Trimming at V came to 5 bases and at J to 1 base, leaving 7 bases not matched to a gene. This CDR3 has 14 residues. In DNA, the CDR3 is TGTGCCTGGGGGGACAGGATTCTTTCCTACGAGCAGTACTTC. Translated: CAWGDRILSYEQYF. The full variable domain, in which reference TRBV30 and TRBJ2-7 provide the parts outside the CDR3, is SQTIHQWPATLVQPVGSPLSLECTVEGTSNPNLYWYRQAAGRGLQLLFYSVGIGQISSEVPQNLSASRPQDRQFILSSKKLLLSDSGFYLCAWGDRILSYEQYFGPGTRLTVT.

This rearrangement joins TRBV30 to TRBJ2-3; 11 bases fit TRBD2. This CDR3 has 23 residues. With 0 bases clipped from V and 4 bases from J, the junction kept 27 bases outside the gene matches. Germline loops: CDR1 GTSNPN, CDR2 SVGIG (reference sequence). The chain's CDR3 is CAWSVKEGLGQQLAGGDPDTQYF. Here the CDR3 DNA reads TGTGCCTGGAGTGTAAAGGAAGGGTTAGGACAGCAATTAGCGGGAGGGGACCCAGATACGCAGTATTTT.